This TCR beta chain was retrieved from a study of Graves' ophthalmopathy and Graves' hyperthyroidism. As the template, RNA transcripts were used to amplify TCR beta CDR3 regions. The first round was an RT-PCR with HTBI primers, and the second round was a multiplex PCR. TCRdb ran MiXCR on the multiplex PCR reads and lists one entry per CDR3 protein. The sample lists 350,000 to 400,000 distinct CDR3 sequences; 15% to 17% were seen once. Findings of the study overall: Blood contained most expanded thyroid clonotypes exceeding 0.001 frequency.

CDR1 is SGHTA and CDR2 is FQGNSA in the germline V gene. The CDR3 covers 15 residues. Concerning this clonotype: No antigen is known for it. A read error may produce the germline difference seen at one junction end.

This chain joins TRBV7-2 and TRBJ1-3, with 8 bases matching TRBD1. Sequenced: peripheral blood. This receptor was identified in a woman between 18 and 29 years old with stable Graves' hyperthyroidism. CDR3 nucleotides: TGTGCCAGCAGCTCCCAGGGGGCTACGGGAAACACCTTATATTTT. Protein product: CASSSQGATGNTLYF.